This entry concerns a single TCR beta chain. Its cognate antigen is unknown. The data were produced by immunoSEQ multiplex PCR, yet TCRdb's version contains in-frame clones alone and is incomplete. This sample has 75,000 to 95,000 clones; roughly 80% occur once, and the top ten carry 2.8%. CDR3 length: 16 amino acids. V dropped 5 bases and J dropped 0 bases, with 11 bases sitting between them. Per the germline V gene, CDR1 is SGHAT and CDR2 is FQNNGV. The data belong to a study of T cell clones after liver transplantation. As for the study in general: Patients counted as tolerant after at least one year off all immunosuppression, enzymes not exceeding twice normal. General observations from the study: In two subjects, few donor cells limited the measurable donor-reactive repertoire.

The receptor was derived from a human patient who received a liver transplant. Some T cells may have originated in the graft donor. V usage is TRBV11-2 and J usage is TRBJ1-6; no firm D call. The sequencing used CD4+ T cells from blood, collected at the 22-month timepoint. The CDR3 protein is CASSPNDRSYNSPLHF. Written as DNA, the CDR3 is TGTGCCAGCAGCCCCAACGACCGCTCCTATAATTCACCCCTCCACTTT.